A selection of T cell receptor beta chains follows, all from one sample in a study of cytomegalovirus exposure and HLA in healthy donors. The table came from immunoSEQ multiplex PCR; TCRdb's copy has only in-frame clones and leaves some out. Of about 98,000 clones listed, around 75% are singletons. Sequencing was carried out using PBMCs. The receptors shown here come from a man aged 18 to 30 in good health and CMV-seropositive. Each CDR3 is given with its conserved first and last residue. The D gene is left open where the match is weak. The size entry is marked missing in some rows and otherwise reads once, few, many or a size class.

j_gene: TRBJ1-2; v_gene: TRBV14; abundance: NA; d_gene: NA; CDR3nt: TGTGCCAGCAGCCAGAGTGACAGGTACCCCTATGGCTACACCTTC; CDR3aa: CASSQSDRYPYGYTF
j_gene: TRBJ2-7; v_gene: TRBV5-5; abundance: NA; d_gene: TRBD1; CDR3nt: TGTGCCAGCAGCTACTGGACAGGAACCTACGAGCAGTACTTC; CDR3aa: CASSYWTGTYEQYF
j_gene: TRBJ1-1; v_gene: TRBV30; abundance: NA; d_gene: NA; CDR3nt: TGTGCCTGGAGTGTAGGAGCGAAGAACACTGAAGCTTTCTTT; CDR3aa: CAWSVGAKNTEAFF
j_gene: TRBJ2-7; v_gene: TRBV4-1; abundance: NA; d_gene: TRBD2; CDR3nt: TGCGCCAGCAGCCAAGATAGGGGACTAGCAACGTCCGAGCAGTACTTC; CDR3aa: CASSQDRGLATSEQYF
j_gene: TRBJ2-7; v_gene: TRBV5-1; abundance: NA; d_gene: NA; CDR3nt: TGCGCCAGCAGCCCTTTCATGGGGGAGGGGGCCTACGAGCAGTACTTC; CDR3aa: CASSPFMGEGAYEQYF
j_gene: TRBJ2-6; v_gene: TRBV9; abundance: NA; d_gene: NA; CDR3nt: TGTGCCAGCAGCGCAGGGGCCTCTGGGGCCAACGTCCTGACTTTC; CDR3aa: CASSAGASGANVLTF
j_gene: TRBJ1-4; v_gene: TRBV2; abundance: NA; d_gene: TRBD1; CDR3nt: TGTGCCAGCAGTGATGACAGGGGGGCAACTAATGAAAAACTGTTTTTT; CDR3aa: CASSDDRGATNEKLFF
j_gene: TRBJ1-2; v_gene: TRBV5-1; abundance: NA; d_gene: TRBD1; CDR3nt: TGCGCCAGCAGCTTGGCCATGAGGGACAGCTATGGCTACACCTTC; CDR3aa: CASSLAMRDSYGYTF
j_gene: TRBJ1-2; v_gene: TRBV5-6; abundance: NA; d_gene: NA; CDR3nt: TGTGCCAGCAGCCAGGCGGGGGTAGGGGACTATGGCTACACCTTC; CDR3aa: CASSQAGVGDYGYTF
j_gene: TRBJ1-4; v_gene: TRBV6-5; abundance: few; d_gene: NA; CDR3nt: TGTGCCAGCATGTCCGGGGGGAAACTGTTTTTT; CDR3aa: CASMSGGKLFF
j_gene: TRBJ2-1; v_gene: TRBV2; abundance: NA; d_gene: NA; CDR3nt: TGTGCCAGCCTCTACAATGAGCAGTTCTTC; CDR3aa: CASLYNEQFF
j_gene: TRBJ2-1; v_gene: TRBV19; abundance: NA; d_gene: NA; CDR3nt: TGTGCCAGTATCAGGGACGGGAGCTCCTACAATGAGCAGTTCTTC; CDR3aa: CASIRDGSSYNEQFF
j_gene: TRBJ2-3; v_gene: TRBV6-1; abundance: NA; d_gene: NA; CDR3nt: TGTGCCAGCCATCGACTAGTGGGTACAGATACGCAGTATTTT; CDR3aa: CASHRLVGTDTQYF
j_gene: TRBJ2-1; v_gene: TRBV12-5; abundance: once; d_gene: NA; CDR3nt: TGTGCTAGTGGTTTGGGGGGAGCCCGTGAGCAGTTCTTC; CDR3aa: CASGLGGAREQFF
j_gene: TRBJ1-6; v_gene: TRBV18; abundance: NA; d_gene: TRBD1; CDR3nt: TGTGCCAGCTCTTACGGGACAGGGGAATCACCCCTCCACTTT; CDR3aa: CASSYGTGESPLHF
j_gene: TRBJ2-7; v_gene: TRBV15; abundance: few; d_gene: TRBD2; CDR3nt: TGTGCCACCAGCAACGTAGCGGGGGGATACGAGCAGTACTTC; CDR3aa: CATSNVAGGYEQYF
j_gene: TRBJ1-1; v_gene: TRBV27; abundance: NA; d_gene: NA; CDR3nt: TGTGCCAGCAGTTCCTGGGAGGACACTGAAGCTTTCTTT; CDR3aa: CASSSWEDTEAFF
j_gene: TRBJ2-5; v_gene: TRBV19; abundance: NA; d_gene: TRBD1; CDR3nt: TGTGCCAGTAGTAGAGGGACAGGTCGAGGGTACCAAGAGACCCAGTACTTC; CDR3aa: CASSRGTGRGYQETQYF
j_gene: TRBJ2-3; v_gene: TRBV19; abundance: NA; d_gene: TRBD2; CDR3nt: TGTGCCAGTAGCACCTCCGGGACTAGGCTCACAGATACGCAGTATTTT; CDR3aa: CASSTSGTRLTDTQYF
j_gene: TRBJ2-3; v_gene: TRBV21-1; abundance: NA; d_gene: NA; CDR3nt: TGTGCCAGCAGCAAAGGAGGGCCTCGGCGGGGTACTAGCACAGATACGCAGTATTTT; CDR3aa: CASSKGGPRRGTSTDTQYF
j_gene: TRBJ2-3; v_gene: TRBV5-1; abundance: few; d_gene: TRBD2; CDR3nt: TGCGCCAGCAGCCAGACAATCGGGGGGGCGGGAGATACGCAGTATTTT; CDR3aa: CASSQTIGGAGDTQYF
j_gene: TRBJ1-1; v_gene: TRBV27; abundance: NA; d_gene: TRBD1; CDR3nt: TGTGCCAGCAGTTTCCTTACGGCAGGGGGCGGCACTGAAGCTTTCTTT; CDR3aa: CASSFLTAGGGTEAFF
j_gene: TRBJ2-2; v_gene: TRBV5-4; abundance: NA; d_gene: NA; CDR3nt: TGTGCCAGCAGCTTGAAACACAGGAACACCGGGGAGCTGTTTTTT; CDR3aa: CASSLKHRNTGELFF
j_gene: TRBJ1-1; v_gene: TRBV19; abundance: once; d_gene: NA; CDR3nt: TGTGCCAGTACCCCGGGGATTAACACTGAAGCTTTCTTT; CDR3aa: CASTPGINTEAFF
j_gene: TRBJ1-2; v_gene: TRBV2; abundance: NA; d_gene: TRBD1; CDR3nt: TGTGCCAGCATGTTCGACAGGGGAAGGGATGGCTACACCTTC; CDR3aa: CASMFDRGRDGYTF
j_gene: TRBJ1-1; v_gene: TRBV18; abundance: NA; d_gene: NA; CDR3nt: TGTGCCAGCTCACTGGGGGGATCGGGGACTGAAGCTTTCTTT; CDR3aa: CASSLGGSGTEAFF
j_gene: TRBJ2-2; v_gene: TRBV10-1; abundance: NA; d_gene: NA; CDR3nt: TGCGCCACCCAGACAGGGAACACCGGGGAGCTGTTTTTT; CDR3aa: CATQTGNTGELFF
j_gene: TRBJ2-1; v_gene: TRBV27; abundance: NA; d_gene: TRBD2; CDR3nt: TGTGCCAGCAGTTCTGGGACTAGCGGGCCAGGTGAGCAGTTCTTC; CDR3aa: CASSSGTSGPGEQFF
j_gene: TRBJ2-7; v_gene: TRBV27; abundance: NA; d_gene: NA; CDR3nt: TGTGCCAGCAGTTTAAAAGTCGGGGGAACCTACGAGCAGTACTTC; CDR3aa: CASSLKVGGTYEQYF
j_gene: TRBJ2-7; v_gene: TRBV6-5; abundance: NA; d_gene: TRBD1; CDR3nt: TGTGCCAGCAGTTACACAGGGGACGAGCAGTACTTC; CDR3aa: CASSYTGDEQYF
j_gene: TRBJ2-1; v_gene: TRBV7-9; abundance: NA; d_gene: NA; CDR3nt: TGTGCCAGCAGCTTAGCGCACACAGGGAACAATGAGCAGTTCTTC; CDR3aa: CASSLAHTGNNEQFF
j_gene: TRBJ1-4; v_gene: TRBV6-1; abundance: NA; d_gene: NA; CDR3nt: TGTGCCAGCAGGAACTTTGGGGCTACCAATGAAAAACTGTTTTTT; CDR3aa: CASRNFGATNEKLFF
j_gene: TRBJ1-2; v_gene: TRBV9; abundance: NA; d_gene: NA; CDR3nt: TGTGCCAGCAGCGTAGGGGCAGAACCCTATGGCTACACCTTC; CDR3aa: CASSVGAEPYGYTF
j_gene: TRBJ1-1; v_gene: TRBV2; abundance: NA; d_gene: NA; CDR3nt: TGTGCCAGCAGTCCGAGGTCGTTTGAAGCTTTCTTT; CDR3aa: CASSPRSFEAFF
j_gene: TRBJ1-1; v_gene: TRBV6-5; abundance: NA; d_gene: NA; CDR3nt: TGTGCCAGTGGAACAGGTTACACTGAAGCTTTCTTT; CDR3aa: CASGTGYTEAFF
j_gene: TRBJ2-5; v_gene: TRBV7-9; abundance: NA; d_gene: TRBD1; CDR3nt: TGTGCCAGCAGCACACCGGGACAGGACCAAGAGACCCAGTACTTC; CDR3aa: CASSTPGQDQETQYF
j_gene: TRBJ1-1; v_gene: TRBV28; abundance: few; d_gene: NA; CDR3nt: TGTGCCAGCATCAGACAGGCGTCCGTCACTGAAGCTTTCTTT; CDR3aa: CASIRQASVTEAFF